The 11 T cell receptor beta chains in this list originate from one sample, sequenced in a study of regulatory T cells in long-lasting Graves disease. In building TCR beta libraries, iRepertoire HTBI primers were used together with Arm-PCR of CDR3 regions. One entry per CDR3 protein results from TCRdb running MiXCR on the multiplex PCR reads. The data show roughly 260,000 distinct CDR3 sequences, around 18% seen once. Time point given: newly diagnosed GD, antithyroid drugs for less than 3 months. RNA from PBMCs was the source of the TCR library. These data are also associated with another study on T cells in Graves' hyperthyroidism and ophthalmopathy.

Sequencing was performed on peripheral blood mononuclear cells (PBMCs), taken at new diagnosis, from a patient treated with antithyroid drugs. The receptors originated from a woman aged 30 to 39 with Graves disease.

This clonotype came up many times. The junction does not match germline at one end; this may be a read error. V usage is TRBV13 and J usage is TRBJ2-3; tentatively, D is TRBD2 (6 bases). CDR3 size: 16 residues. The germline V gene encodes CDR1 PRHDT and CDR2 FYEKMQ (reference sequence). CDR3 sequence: CASSQPSLGGTDTQYF. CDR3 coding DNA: TGCGCCAGCAGCCAGCCATCCTTGGGGGGTACAGATACGCAGTATTTT.

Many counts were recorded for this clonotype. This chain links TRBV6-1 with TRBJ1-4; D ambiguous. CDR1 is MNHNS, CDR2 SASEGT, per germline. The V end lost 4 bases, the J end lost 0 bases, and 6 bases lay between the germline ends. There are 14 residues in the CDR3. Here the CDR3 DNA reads TGTGCCAGCAGTGTGTTGACAACTAATGAAAAACTGTTTTTT. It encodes CASSVLTTNEKLFF.

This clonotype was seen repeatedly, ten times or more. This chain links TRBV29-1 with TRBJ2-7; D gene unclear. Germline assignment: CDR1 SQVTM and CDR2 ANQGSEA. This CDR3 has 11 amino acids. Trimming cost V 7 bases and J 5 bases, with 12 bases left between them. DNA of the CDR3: TGCAGCGCTGAGACCCGGGACGAGCAGTACTTC. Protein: CSAETRDEQYF.

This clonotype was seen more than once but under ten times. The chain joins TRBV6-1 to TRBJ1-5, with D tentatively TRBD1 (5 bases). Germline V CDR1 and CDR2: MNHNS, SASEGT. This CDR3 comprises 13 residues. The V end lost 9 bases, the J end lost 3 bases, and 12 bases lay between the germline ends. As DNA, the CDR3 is TGTGCCAGTGCAGACAGTTTCAATCAGCCCCAGCATTTT. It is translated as CASADSFNQPQHF.

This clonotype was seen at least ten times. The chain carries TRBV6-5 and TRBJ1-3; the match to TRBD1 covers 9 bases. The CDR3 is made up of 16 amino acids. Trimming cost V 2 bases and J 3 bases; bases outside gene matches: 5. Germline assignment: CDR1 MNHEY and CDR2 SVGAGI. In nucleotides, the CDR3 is TGTGCCAGCAGTTACATCGACAGGGGGAATGGAAACACCATATATTTT. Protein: CASSYIDRGNGNTIYF.

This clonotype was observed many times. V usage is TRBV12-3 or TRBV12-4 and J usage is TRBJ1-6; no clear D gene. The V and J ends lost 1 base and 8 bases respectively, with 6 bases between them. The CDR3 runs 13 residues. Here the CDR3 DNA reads TGTGCCAGCAGTTTAGAGTGGCATTCACCCCTCCACTTT. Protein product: CASSLEWHSPLHF.

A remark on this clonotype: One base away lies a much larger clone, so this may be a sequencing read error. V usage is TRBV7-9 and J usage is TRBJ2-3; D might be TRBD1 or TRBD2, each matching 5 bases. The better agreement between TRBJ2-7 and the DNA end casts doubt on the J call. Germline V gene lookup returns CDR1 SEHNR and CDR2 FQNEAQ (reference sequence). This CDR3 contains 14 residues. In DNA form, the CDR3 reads TGTGCCAGCAGTAACCGGGACCGCGCCTACGGGCAGTACTTC. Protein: CASSNRDRAYGQYF.

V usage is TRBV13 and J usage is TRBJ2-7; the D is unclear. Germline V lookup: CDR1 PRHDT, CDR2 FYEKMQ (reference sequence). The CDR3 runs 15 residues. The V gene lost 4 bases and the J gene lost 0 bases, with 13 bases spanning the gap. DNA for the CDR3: TGTGCCAGCAGCTCGGAAGGAAAAAACTCCTACGAGCAGTACTTC. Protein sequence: CASSSEGKNSYEQYF.

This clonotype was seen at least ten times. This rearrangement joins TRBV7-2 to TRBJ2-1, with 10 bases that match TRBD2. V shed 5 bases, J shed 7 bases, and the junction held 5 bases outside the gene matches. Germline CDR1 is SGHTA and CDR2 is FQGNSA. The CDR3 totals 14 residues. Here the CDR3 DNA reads TGTGCCAGCAGCCTGGCACTAGCGGGGAATGAGCAGTTCTTC. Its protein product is CASSLALAGNEQFF.

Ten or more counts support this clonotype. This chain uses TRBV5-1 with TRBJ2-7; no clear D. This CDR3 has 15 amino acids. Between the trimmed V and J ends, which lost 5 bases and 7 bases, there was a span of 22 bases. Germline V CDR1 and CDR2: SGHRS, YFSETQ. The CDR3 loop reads CASRRSETAVQEQYF. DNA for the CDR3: TGCGCCAGCAGACGAAGTGAGACGGCTGTTCAGGAGCAGTACTTC. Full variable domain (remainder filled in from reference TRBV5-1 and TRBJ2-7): KAGVTQTPRYLIKTRGQQVTLSCSPISGHRSVSWYQQTPGQGLQFLFEYFSETQRNKGNFPGRFSGRQFSNSRSEMNVSTLELGDSALYLCASRRSETAVQEQYFGPGTRLTVT.

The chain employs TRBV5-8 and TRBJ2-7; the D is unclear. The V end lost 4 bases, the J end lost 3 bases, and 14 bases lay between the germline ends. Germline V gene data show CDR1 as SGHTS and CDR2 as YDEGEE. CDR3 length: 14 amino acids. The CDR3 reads CASSPTVDVYEQYF. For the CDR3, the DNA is TGTGCCAGCAGCCCTACGGTCGATGTCTACGAGCAGTACTTC.